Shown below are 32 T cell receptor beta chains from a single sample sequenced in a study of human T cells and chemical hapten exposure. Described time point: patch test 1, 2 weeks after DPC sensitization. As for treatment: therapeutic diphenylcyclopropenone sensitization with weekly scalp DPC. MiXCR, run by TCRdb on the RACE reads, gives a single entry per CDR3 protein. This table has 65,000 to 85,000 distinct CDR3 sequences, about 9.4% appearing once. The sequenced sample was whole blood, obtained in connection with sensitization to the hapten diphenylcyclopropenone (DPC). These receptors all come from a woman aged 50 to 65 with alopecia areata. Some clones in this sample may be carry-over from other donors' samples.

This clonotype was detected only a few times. CDR3 DNA sequence: TGCAGCGTTGAGGGAGGGGCAGGATTGACTGAAGCTTTCTTT. This sequence encodes CSVEGGAGLTEAFF. This rearrangement joins TRBV29-1 to TRBJ1-1; D is perhaps TRBD1 (5 bases). Between the trimmed V and J ends, which lost 3 bases and 5 bases, there was a span of 16 bases. Germline CDR1 reads SQVTM; CDR2 reads ANQGSEA. The CDR3 sequence is 14 residues long.

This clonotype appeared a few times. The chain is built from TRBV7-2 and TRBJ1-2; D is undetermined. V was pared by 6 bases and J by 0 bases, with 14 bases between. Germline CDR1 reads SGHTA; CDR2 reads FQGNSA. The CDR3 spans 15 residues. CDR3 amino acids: CASSYGRGTNYGYTF. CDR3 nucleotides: TGTGCCAGCAGTTATGGACGCGGGACTAACTATGGCTACACCTTC.

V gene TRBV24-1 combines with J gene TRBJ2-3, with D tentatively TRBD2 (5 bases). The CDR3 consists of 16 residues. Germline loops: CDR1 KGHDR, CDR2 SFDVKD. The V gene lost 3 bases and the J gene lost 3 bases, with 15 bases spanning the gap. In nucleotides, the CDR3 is TGTGCCACCAGTGATCCTGCGTTAGGGAGAACAGATACGCAGTATTTT. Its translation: CATSDPALGRTDTQYF.

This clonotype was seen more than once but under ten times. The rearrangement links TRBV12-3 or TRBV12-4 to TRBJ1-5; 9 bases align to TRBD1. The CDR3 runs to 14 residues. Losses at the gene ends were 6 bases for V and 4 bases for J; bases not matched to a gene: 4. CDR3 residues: CASRTGTGNQPQHF. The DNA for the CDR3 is TGTGCCAGCAGGACCGGGACAGGGAATCAGCCCCAGCATTTT.

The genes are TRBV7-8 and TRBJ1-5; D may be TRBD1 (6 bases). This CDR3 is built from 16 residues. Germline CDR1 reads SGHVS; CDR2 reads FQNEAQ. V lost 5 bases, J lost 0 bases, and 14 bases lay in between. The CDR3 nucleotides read TGTGCCAGCAGCCCTGGGACACTTTATAGCAATCAGCCCCAGCATTTT. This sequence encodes CASSPGTLYSNQPQHF.

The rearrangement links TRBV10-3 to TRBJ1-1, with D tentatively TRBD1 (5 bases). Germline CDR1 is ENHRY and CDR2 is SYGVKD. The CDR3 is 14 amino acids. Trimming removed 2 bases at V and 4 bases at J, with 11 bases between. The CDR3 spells CAISEGGGTTEAFF. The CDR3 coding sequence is TGTGCCATCAGTGAGGGTGGGGGGACCACTGAAGCTTTCTTT.

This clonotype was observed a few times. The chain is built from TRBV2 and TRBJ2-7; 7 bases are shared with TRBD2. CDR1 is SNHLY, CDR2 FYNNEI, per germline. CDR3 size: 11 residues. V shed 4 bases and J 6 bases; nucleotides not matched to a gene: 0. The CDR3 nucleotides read TGTGCCAGCAGTGTAGCGGGCGAGCAGTACTTC. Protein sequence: CASSVAGEQYF.

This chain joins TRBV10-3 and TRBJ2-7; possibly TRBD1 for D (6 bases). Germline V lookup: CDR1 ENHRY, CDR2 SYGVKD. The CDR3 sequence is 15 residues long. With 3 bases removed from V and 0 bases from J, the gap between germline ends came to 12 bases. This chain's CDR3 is CAISDGTTSSYEQYF. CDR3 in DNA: TGTGCCATCAGTGATGGGACAACTAGCTCCTACGAGCAGTACTTC.

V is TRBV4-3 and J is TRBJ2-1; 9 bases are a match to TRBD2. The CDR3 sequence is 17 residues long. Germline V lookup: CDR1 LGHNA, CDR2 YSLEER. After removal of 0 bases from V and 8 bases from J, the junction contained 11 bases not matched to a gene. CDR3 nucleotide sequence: TGCGCCAGCAGCCAAGATTGGGGGACTAGCAACAACGATGAGCAGTTCTTC. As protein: CASSQDWGTSNNDEQFF.

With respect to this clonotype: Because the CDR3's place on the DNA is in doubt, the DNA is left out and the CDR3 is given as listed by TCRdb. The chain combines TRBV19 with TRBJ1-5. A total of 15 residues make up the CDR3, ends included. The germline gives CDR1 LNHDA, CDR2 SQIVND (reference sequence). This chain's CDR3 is CASSILAGSNQPQHF.

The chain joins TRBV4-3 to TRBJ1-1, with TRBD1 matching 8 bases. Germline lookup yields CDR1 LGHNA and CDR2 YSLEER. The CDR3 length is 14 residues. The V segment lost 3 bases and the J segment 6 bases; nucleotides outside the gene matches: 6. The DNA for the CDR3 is TGCGCCAGCAGCCAGACAGGGGCCAACGCTGAAGCTTTCTTT. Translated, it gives CASSQTGANAEAFF.

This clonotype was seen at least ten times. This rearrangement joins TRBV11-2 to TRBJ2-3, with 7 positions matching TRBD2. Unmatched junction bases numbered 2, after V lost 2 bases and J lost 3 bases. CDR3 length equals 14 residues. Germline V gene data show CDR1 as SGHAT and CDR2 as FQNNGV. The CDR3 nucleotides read TGTGCCAGCAGCTTACGGGACTATACAGATACGCAGTATTTT. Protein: CASSLRDYTDTQYF.

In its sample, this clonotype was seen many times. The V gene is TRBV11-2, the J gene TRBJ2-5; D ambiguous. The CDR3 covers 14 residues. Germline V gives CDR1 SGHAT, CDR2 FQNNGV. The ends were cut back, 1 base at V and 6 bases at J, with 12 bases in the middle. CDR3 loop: CASSLGRQVKTQYF. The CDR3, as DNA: TGTGCCAGCAGCTTAGGAAGACAAGTCAAGACCCAGTACTTC. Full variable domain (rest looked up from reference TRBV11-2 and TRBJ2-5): EAGVAQSPRYKIIEKRQSVAFWCNPISGHATLYWYQQILGQGPKLLIQFQNNGVVDDSQLPKDRFSAERLKGVDSTLKIQPAKLEDSAVYLCASSLGRQVKTQYFGPGTRLLVL.

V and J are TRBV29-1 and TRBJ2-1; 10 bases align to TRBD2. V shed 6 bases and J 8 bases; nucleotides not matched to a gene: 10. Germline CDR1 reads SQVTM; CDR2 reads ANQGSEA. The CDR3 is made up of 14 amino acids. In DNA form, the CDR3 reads TGCAGCGTGAAGGTAGCGGGAGGCGACTATGAGCAGTTCTTC. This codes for CSVKVAGGDYEQFF.

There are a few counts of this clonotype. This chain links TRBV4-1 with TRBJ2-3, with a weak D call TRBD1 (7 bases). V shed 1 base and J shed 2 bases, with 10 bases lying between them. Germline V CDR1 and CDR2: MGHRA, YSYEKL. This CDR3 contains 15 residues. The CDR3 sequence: CASSQAGGSTDTQYF. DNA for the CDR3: TGCGCCAGCAGCCAAGCAGGGGGGTCCACAGATACGCAGTATTTT.

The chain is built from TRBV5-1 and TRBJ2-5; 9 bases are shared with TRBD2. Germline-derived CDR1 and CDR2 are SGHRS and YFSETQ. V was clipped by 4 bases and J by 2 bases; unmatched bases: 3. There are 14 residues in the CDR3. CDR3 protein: CASSLLAGQETQYF. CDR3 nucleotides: TGCGCCAGCAGCCTACTAGCGGGTCAAGAGACCCAGTACTTC. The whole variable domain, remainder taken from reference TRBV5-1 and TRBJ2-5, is KAGVTQTPRYLIKTRGQQVTLSCSPISGHRSVSWYQQTPGQGLQFLFEYFSETQRNKGNFPGRFSGRQFSNSRSEMNVSTLELGDSALYLCASSLLAGQETQYFGPGTRLLVL.

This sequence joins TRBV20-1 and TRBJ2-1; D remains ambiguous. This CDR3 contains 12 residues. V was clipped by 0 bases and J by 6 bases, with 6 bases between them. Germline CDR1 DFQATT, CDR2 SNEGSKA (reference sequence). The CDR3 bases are TGCAGTGCTAGAGATCTCCTCAATGAGCAGTTCTTC. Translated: CSARDLLNEQFF.

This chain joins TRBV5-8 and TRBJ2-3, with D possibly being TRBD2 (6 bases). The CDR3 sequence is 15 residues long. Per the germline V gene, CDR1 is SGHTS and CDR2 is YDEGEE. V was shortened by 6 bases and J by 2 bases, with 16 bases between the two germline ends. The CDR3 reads CASKRGEHPTDTQYF. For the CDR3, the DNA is TGTGCCAGCAAGCGCGGGGAGCACCCCACAGATACGCAGTATTTT.

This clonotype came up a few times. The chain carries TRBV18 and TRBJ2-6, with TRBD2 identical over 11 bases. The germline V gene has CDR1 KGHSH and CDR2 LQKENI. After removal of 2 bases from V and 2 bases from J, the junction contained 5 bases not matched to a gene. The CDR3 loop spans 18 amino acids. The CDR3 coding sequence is TGTGCCAGCTCACCAAGGCTAGCGGGAGGAACTGGGGCCAACGTCCTGACTTTC. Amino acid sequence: CASSPRLAGGTGANVLTF.

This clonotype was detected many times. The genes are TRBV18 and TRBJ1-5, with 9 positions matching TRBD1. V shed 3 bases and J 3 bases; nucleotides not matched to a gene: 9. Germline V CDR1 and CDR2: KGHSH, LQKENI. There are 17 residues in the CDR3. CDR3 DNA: TGTGCCAGCTCACCGGTGGGACAGGGCCAGCACAATCAGCCCCAGCATTTT. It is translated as CASSPVGQGQHNQPQHF. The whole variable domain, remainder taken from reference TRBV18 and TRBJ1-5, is NAGVMQNPRHLVRRRGQEARLRCSPMKGHSHVYWYRQLPEEGLKFMVYLQKENIIDESGMPKERFSAEFPKEGPSILRIQQVVRGDSAAYFCASSPVGQGQHNQPQHFGDGTRLSIL.

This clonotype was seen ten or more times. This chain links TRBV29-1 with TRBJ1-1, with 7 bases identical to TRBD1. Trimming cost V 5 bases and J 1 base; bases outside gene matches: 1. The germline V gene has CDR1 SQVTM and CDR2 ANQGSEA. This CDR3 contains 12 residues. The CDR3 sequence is CSVNRGNTEAFF. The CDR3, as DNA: TGCAGCGTTAACAGGGGGAACACTGAAGCTTTCTTT.

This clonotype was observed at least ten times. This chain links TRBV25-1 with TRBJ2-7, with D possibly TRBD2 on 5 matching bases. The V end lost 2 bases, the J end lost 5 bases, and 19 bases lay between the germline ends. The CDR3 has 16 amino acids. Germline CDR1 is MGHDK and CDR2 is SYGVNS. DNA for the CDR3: TGTGCCAGCAGTGAAGGGTTGGCAGGAGGATATCACGAGCAGTACTTC. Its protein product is CASSEGLAGGYHEQYF.

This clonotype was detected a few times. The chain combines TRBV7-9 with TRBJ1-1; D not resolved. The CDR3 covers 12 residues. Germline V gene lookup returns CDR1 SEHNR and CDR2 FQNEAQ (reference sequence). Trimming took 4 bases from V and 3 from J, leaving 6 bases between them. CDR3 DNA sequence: TGTGCCAGCAGCTCCCCGGACACTGAAGCTTTCTTT. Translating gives CASSSPDTEAFF.

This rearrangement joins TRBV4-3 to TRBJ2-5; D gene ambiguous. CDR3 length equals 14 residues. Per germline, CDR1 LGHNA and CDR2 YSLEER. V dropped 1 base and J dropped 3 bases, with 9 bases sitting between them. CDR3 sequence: CASSQGLVEETQYF. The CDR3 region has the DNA TGCGCCAGCAGCCAAGGCTTGGTGGAAGAGACCCAGTACTTC.

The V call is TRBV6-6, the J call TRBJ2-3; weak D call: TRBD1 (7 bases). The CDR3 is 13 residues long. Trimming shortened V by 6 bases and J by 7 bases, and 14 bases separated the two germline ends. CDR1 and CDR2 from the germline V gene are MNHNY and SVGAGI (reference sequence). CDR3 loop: CASRGGGEYTQYF. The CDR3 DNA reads TGTGCCAGCAGAGGGGGCGGGGAATATACGCAGTATTTT.

The CDR3 region is CASSLWASPPTDTQYF. CDR3 coding DNA: TGTGCCAGCAGTTTATGGGCTAGCCCCCCCACAGATACGCAGTATTTT. The V and J genes are TRBV28 and TRBJ2-3, with a weak D call TRBD2 (5 bases). V was trimmed by 0 bases and J by 2 bases, leaving 12 bases between them. The CDR3 extends over 16 amino acids. Germline V gene data show CDR1 as MDHEN and CDR2 as SYDVKM. Variable domain in full (rest from reference TRBV28 and TRBJ2-3): DVKVTQSSRYLVKRTGEKVFLECVQDMDHENMFWYRQDPGLGLRLIYFSYDVKMKEKGDIPEGYSVSREKKERFSLILESASTNQTSMYLCASSLWASPPTDTQYFGPGTRLTVL.

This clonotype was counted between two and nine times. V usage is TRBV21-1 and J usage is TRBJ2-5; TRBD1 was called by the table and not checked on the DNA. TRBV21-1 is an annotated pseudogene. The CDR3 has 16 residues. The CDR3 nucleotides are TGTGCCAGCAGCAAGGGTTCGGACAGCTTAGAAGAGACCCAGTACTTC. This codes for CASSKGSDSLEETQYF.

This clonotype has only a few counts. For the CDR3, the DNA is TGCAGTGCTAGCTACACCTACGAGCAGTACTTC. Translation gives CSASYTYEQYF. The chain joins TRBV20-1 to TRBJ2-7, with no clear D. Germline loops: CDR1 DFQATT, CDR2 SNEGSKA (reference sequence). The CDR3 covers 11 residues. Trimming left V 3 bases short and J 2 bases short, with 5 bases between.

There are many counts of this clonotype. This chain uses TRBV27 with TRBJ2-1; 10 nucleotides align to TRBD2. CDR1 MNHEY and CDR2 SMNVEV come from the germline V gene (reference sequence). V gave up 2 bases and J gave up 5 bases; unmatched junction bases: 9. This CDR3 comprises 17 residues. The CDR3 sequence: CASSLRSSGSLHNEQFF. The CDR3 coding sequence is TGTGCCAGCAGTTTAAGGTCTAGCGGGAGTCTTCACAATGAGCAGTTCTTC.

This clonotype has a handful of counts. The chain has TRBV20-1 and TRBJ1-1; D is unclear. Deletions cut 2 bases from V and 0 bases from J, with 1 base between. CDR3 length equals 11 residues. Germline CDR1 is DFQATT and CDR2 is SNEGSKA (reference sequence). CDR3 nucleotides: TGCAGTGCTAGACTGAACACTGAAGCTTTCTTT. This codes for CSARLNTEAFF.

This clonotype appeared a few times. The CDR3 sequence is CASSPGLAGNNEQFF. In DNA, the CDR3 is TGTGCCAGCAGCCCCGGACTAGCGGGCAACAATGAGCAGTTCTTC. V and J are TRBV6-4 and TRBJ2-1; 11 bases map to TRBD2. V shed 6 bases, J shed 5 bases, and the junction held 6 bases outside the gene matches. Germline V gene data show CDR1 as MRHNA and CDR2 as SNTAGT. The CDR3 extends over 15 amino acids.

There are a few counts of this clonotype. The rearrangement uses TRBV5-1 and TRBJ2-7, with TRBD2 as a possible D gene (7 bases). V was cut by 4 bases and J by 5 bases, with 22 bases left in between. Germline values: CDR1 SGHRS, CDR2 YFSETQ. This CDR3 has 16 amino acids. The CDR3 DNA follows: TGCGCCAGCAGCCTCCTAGTGGGGGCGGGAGACCACGAGCAGTACTTC. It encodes CASSLLVGAGDHEQYF. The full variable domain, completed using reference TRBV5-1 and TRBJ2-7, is KAGVTQTPRYLIKTRGQQVTLSCSPISGHRSVSWYQQTPGQGLQFLFEYFSETQRNKGNFPGRFSGRQFSNSRSEMNVSTLELGDSALYLCASSLLVGAGDHEQYFGPGTRLTVT.